Listed below are T cell receptor beta chains from one sample, sequenced in a study of memory CD4+ T cells and cytomegalovirus serostatus. The method was immunoSEQ multiplex PCR; TCRdb's version includes in-frame clones alone and lacks a portion of them. The sample contains some 47,000 clones, about 73% of which appear only once. The sample consisted of memory CD4+ T cells from blood. The receptors were gathered from an adult in good health and CMV-seronegative. The CDR3 runs from the conserved cysteine through the conserved F or W. A D gene is named only where the DNA matches it firmly. For some rows the clone size is stated as once, few or many, or as a class when expanded; others skip it.

j_call clone_size v_call d_call cdr3_aa cdr3_nt
TRBJ1-3 NA TRBV6-1 NA CASRGGNTIYF TGTGCCAGCAGGGGGGGAAACACCATATATTTT
TRBJ2-2 NA TRBV6-5 TRBD1 CASSSDRGRTGELFF TGTGCCAGCAGTTCGGACAGGGGTCGGACCGGGGAGCTGTTTTTT
TRBJ1-3 NA TRBV7-6 TRBD1 CASSLAPGGASGNTIYF TGTGCCAGCAGCTTAGCGCCAGGGGGCGCTTCCGGAAACACCATATATTTT
TRBJ1-5 NA TRBV7-9 NA CASSLGSTGPQPQHF TGTGCCAGCAGCTTAGGTTCGACAGGTCCCCAGCCCCAGCATTTT
TRBJ1-1 once TRBV21-1 NA CASSQGGAEGNTEAFF TGTGCCAGCAGTCAGGGGGGCGCGGAAGGGAACACTGAAGCTTTCTTT
TRBJ2-7 NA TRBV18 TRBD1 CASSPPMGQGLYEQYF TGTGCCAGCTCACCACCGATGGGACAGGGTCTCTACGAGCAGTACTTC
TRBJ1-2 NA TRBV14 NA CASSQGIRRRDGYTF TGTGCCAGCAGCCAAGGTATTAGACGGAGAGATGGCTACACCTTC
TRBJ2-5 NA TRBV25-1 TRBD1 CASERTGGGETQYF TGTGCCAGCGAAAGGACAGGGGGCGGAGAGACCCAGTACTTC
TRBJ2-3 NA TRBV18 NA CASSPQHGDTQYF TGTGCCAGCTCACCACAGCATGGGGATACGCAGTATTTT
TRBJ1-6 NA TRBV25-1 NA CASTTRGGDNSPLHF TGTGCCAGCACCACCCGGGGGGGAGACAATTCACCCCTCCACTTT
TRBJ1-2 NA TRBV6-5 TRBD1 CASSLGTGHGYTF TGTGCCAGCAGTTTGGGGACAGGTCATGGCTACACCTTC
TRBJ1-4 NA TRBV5-4 TRBD1 CASSIQGGSNEKLFF TGTGCCAGCAGCATTCAGGGGGGATCTAATGAAAAACTGTTTTTT
TRBJ2-3 NA TRBV9 NA CASSVVSGGTDTQYF TGTGCCAGCAGCGTAGTAAGCGGTGGCACAGATACGCAGTATTTT
TRBJ2-7 NA TRBV12-2 NA CARRGDSYYEQYF TGTGCAAGAAGGGGGGACTCCTACTACGAGCAGTACTTC
TRBJ1-6 NA TRBV6-5 NA CASRGVTYNSPLHF TGTGCCAGCCGGGGGGTGACCTATAATTCACCCCTCCACTTT
TRBJ2-4 NA TRBV19 NA CASRRGGENIQYF TGTGCCAGTAGACGGGGTGGGGAAAACATTCAGTACTTC
TRBJ1-4 once TRBV4-3 NA CASSQGNRQNEKLFF TGCGCCAGCAGCCAAGGAAACCGACAGAATGAAAAACTGTTTTTT
TRBJ1-1 once TRBV29-1 NA CSATSGDGTEAFF TGCAGCGCTACATCCGGGGACGGGACTGAAGCTTTCTTT
TRBJ1-5 NA TRBV7-6 NA CASSSLGGGGNQPQHF TGTGCCAGCAGCTCGCTGGGGGGCGGGGGCAATCAGCCCCAGCATTTT
TRBJ2-2 NA TRBV15 NA CATSISSAGELFF TGTGCCACCAGCATCAGCTCCGCCGGGGAGCTGTTTTTT
TRBJ2-7 NA TRBV6-6 TRBD1 CASSPTGGKWYEQYF TGTGCCAGCAGTCCAACAGGGGGCAAGTGGTACGAGCAGTACTTC
TRBJ1-6 few TRBV19 TRBD1 CASKPGQGDSPLHF TGTGCCAGCAAACCGGGACAGGGAGATTCACCCCTCCACTTT
TRBJ1-1 NA TRBV6-1 NA CASSGGGRRGEAFF TGTGCCAGCAGTGGGGGGGGGCGCCGCGGGGAAGCTTTCTTT
TRBJ1-1 NA TRBV5-6 NA CASSLVDSTEAFF TGTGCCAGCAGCTTGGTGGACAGCACTGAAGCTTTCTTT
TRBJ2-1 NA TRBV7-8 NA CASSLPRDSYNEQFF TGTGCCAGCAGCTTACCTCGTGACTCCTACAATGAGCAGTTCTTC
TRBJ1-6 NA TRBV30 NA CAWSVLTGRDSPLHF TGTGCCTGGAGTGTACTAACAGGGAGGGATTCACCCCTCCACTTT
TRBJ1-2 few TRBV25-1 NA CASRTDGDWGYTF TGTGCCAGCAGGACGGACGGAGACTGGGGCTACACCTTC
TRBJ1-3 once TRBV7-2 NA CASSGVSSGNTIYF TGTGCCAGCTCTGGGGTGAGCTCTGGAAACACCATATATTTT
TRBJ1-1 NA TRBV16 NA CASSQSTPVTEAFF TGTGCCAGCAGCCAATCGACTCCAGTCACTGAAGCTTTCTTT
TRBJ2-7 NA TRBV7-2 TRBD1 CASSSGRGQGVDEQYF TGTGCCAGCAGCTCCGGCCGCGGACAGGGAGTTGACGAGCAGTACTTC
TRBJ2-7 NA TRBV7-2 TRBD1 CASSLEPSGTAHVF TGTGCCAGCAGCTTAGAGCCCTCCGGGACAGCTCATGTCTTC
TRBJ2-2 NA TRBV6-1 NA CASRDQGYTGELFF TGTGCCAGCAGAGACCAGGGTTACACCGGGGAGCTGTTTTTT
TRBJ1-2 NA TRBV2 TRBD1 CASSLDRGRDGYTF TGTGCCAGCAGTCTGGACAGGGGTCGGGATGGCTACACCTTC
TRBJ1-2 few TRBV6-1 NA CASSEAAGRDGYTF TGTGCCAGCAGTGAAGCGGCAGGGAGGGATGGCTACACCTTC
TRBJ2-7 once TRBV6-5 TRBD1 CASSPGQVISYEQYF TGTGCCAGCAGTCCTGGACAGGTGATCTCCTACGAGCAGTACTTC
TRBJ1-1 medium-sized TRBV9 NA CASGLTEAFF TGTGCCAGCGGATTAACTGAAGCTTTCTTT
TRBJ2-7 NA TRBV6-5 NA CASRAGYGF TGTGCCAGCAGGGCAGGGTATGGCTTC
TRBJ1-5 NA TRBV5-6 NA CASSLGVRAHSNQPQHF TGTGCCAGCAGCTTGGGAGTCAGGGCTCATAGCAATCAGCCCCAGCATTTT
TRBJ2-1 NA TRBV5-1 NA CASSSLVGKNEQFF TGCGCCAGCAGCTCCCTGGTGGGGAAGAATGAGCAGTTCTTC
TRBJ1-6 NA TRBV25-1 NA CASSVRGPSSYNSPLHF TGTGCCAGCAGTGTTCGGGGTCCGAGCTCCTATAATTCACCCCTCCACTTT
TRBJ1-1 once TRBV6-5 NA CASTATGANTEAFF TGTGCCAGCACCGCGACAGGCGCGAACACTGAAGCTTTCTTT
TRBJ1-4 NA TRBV5-4 TRBD1 CASSRWTGGGKLFF TGTGCCAGCAGCAGATGGACAGGGGGTGGAAAACTGTTTTTT
TRBJ1-2 NA TRBV14 TRBD1 CASSQVRTGNGYTF TGTGCCAGCAGCCAAGTAAGGACAGGGAATGGCTACACCTTC